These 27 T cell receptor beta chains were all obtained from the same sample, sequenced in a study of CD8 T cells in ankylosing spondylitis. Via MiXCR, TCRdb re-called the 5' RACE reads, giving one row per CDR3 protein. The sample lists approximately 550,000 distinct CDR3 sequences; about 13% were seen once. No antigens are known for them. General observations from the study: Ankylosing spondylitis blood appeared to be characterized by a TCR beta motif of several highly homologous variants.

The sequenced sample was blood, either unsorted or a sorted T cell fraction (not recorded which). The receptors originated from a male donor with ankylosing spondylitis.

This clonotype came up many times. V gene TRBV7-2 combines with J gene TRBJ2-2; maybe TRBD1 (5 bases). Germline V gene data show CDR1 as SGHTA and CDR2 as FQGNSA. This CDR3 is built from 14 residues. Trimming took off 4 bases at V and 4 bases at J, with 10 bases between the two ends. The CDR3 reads CASSSQQGTGELFF. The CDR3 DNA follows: TGTGCCAGCAGCTCCCAGCAGGGCACCGGGGAGCTGTTTTTT.

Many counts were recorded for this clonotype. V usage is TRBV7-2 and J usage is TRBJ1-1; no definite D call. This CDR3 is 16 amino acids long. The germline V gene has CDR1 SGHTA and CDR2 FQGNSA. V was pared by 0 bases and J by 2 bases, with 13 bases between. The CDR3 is CASSLASEGVNTEAFF. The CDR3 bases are TGTGCCAGCAGCTTAGCGTCGGAGGGAGTTAACACTGAAGCTTTCTTT.

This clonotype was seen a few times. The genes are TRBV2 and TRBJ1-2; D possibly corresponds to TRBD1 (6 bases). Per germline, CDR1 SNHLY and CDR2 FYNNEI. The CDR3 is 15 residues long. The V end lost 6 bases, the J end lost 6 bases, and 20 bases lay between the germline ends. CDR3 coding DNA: TGTGCCAGCAGCAGGGACAAGGGGCCCCTCGATGGCTACACCTTC. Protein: CASSRDKGPLDGYTF.

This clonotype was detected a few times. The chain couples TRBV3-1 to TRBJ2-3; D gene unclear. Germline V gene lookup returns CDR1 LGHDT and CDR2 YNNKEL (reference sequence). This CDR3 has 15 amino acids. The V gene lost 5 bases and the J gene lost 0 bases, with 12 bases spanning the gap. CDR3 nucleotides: TGTGCCAGCAGCTACCTTCAGCTGAGCACAGATACGCAGTATTTT. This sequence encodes CASSYLQLSTDTQYF.

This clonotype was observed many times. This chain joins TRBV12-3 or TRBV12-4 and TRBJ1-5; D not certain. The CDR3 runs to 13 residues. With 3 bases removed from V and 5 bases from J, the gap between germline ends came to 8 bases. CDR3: CASSFFFYQPQHF. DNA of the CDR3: TGTGCCAGCAGTTTTTTCTTTTATCAGCCCCAGCATTTT.

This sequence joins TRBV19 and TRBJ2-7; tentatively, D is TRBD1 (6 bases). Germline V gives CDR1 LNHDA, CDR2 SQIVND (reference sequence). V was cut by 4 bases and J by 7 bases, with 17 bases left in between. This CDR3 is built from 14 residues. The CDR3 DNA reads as TGTGCCAGTAGTACAAGACAGGACCTTGGGGAGCAGTACTTC. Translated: CASSTRQDLGEQYF.

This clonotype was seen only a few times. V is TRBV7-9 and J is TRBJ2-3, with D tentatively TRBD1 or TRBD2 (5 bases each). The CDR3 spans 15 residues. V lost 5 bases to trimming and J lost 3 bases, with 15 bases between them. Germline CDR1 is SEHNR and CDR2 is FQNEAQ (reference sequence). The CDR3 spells CASSQGPGGTDTQYF. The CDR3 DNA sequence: TGTGCCAGCAGCCAGGGACCCGGTGGGACAGATACGCAGTATTTT.

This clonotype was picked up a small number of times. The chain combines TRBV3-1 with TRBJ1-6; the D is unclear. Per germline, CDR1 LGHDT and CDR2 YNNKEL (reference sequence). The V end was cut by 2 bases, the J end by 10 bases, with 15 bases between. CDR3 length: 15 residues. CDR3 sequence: CASSQKGGGESPLHF. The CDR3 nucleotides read TGTGCCAGCAGCCAAAAAGGTGGTGGGGAATCACCCCTCCACTTT.

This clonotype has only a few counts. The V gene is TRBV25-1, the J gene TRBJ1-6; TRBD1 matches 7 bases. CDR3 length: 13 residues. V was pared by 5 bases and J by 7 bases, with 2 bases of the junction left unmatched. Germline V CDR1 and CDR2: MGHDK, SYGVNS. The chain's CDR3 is CASSKTGNSPLHF. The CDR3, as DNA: TGTGCCAGCAGTAAGACAGGGAATTCACCCCTCCACTTT.

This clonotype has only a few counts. The CDR3 bases are TGCGCCAGCAGCTTAACCGGGACAGGAGTATCAGAGACCCAGTACTTC. Its translation: CASSLTGTGVSETQYF. J is TRBJ2-5 and V is TRBV5-1; 8 bases are shared with TRBD1. This CDR3 comprises 16 residues. Germline trimming cut 2 bases from V and 4 bases from J; bases unmatched to any gene: 10. Germline values: CDR1 SGHRS, CDR2 YFSETQ.

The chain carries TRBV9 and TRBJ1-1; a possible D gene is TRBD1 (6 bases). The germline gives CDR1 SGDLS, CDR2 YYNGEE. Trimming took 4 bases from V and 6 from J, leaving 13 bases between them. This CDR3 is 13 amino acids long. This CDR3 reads CASSRGGRAEAFF. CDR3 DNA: TGTGCCAGCAGCCGGGGGGGCAGGGCTGAAGCTTTCTTT.

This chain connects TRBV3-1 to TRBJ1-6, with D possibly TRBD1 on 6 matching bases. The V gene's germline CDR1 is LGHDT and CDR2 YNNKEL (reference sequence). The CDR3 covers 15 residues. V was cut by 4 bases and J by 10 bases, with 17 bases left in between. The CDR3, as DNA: TGTGCCAGCAGCCGCAACACAGGGAGTTCCTCACCCCTCCACTTT. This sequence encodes CASSRNTGSSSPLHF. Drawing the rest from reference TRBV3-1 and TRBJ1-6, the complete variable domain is DTAVSQTPKYLVTQMGNDKSIKCEQNLGHDTMYWYKQDSKKFLKIMFSYNNKELIINETVPNRFSPKSPDKAHLNLHINSLELGDSAVYFCASSRNTGSSSPLHFGNGTRLTVT.

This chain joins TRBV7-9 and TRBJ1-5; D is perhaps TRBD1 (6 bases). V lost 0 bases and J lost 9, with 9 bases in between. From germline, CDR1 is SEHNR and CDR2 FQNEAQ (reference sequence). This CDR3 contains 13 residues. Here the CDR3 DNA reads TGTGCCAGCAGCTTAGCGGAAGGGGGGCCCCAGCATTTT. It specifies CASSLAEGGPQHF.

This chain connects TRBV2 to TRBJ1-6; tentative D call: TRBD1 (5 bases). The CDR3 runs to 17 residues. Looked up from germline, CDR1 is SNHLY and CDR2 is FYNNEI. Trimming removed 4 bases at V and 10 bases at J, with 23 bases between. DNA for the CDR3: TGTGCCAGCAGTGTTATACCCTGGGAGGCAGAGGGGTCACCCCTCCACTTT. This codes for CASSVIPWEAEGSPLHF. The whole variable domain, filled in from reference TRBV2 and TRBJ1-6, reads EPEVTQTPSHQVTQMGQEVILRCVPISNHLYFYWYRQILGQKVEFLVSFYNNEISEKSEIFDDQFSVERPDGSNFTLKIRSTKLEDSAMYFCASSVIPWEAEGSPLHFGNGTRLTVT.

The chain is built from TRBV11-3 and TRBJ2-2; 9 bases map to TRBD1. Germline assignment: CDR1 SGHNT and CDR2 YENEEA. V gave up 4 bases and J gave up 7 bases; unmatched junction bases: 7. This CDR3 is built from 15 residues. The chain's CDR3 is CASSSGQGESGELFF. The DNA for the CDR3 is TGTGCCAGCAGCTCGGGACAGGGTGAGAGCGGGGAGCTGTTTTTT.

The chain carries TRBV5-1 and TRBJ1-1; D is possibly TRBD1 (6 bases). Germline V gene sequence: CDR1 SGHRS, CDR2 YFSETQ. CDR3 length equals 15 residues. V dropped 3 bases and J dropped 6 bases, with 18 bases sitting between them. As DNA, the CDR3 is TGCGCCAGCAGCTGGGGGGGGCAGGGAGGGTCTGAAGCTTTCTTT. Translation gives CASSWGGQGGSEAFF.

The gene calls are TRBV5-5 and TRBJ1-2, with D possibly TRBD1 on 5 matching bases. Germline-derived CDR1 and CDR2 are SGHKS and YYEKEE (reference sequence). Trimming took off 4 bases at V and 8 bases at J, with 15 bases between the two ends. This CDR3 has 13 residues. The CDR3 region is CASSDPSGGGYTF. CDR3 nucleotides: TGTGCCAGCAGCGACCCCTCGGGGGGAGGCTACACCTTC.

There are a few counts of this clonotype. The CDR3: CASSQDLVRNTEAFF. As DNA, the CDR3 is TGCGCCAGCAGCCAAGATCTTGTGAGGAACACTGAAGCTTTCTTT. The rearrangement links TRBV4-1 to TRBJ1-1; D remains ambiguous. Trimming cost V 0 bases and J 1 base, with 9 bases left between them. The CDR3 is 15 residues long. CDR1 and CDR2 from the germline V gene are MGHRA and YSYEKL.

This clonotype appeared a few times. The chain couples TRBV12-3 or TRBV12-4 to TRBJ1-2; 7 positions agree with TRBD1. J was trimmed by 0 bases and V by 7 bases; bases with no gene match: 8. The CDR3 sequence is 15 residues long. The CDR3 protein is CASIPDGTANYGYTF. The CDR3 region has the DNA TGTGCCAGCATTCCCGACGGGACAGCTAACTATGGCTACACCTTC.

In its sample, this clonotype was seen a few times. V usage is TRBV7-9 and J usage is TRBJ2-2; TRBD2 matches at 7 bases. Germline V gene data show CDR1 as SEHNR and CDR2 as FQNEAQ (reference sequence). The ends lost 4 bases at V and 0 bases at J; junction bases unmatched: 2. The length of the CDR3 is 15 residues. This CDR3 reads CASSSTSTNTGELFF. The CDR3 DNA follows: TGTGCCAGCAGCTCGACTAGCACGAACACCGGGGAGCTGTTTTTT.

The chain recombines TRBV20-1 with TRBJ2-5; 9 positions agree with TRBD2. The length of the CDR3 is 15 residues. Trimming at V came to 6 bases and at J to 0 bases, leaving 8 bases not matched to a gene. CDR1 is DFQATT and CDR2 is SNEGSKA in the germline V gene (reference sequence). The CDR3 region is CSADPSGTYQETQYF. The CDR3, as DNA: TGCAGTGCCGATCCTAGCGGGACCTACCAAGAGACCCAGTACTTC.

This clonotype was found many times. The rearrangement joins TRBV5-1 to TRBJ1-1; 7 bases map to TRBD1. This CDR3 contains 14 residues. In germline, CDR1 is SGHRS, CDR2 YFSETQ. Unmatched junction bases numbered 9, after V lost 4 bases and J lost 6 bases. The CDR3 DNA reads TGCGCCAGCAGCAGCGGACAGGTTGGGGCTGAAGCTTTCTTT. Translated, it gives CASSSGQVGAEAFF.

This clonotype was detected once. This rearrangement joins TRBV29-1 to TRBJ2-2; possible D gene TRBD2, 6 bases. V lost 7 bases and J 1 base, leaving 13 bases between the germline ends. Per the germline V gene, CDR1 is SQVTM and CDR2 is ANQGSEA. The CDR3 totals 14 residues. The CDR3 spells CSGISGVNTGELFF. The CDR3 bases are TGCAGCGGGATTAGCGGAGTGAACACCGGGGAGCTGTTTTTT.

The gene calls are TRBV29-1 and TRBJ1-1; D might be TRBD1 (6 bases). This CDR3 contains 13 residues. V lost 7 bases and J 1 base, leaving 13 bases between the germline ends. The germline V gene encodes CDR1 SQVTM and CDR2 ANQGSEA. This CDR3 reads CSARGASNTEAFF. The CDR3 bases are TGCAGCGCCCGGGGGGCATCGAACACTGAAGCTTTCTTT.

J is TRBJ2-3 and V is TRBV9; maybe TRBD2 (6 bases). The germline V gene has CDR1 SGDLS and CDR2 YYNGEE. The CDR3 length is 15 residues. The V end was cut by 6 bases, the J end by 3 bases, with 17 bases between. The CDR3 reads CASTGPGVGTDTQYF. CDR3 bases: TGTGCCAGCACCGGCCCGGGAGTTGGGACAGATACGCAGTATTTT.

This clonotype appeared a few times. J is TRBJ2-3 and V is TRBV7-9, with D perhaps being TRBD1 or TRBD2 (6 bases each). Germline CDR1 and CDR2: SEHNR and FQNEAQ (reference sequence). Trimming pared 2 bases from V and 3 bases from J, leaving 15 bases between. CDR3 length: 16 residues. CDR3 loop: CASSLSGARATDTQYF. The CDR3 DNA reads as TGTGCCAGCAGCTTATCGGGGGCTAGAGCTACAGATACGCAGTATTTT.

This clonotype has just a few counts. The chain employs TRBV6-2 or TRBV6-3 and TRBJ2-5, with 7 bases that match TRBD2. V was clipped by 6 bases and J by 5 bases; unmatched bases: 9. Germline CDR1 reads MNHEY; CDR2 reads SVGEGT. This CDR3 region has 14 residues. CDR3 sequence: CASSPWRERETQYF. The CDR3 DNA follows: TGTGCCAGCAGCCCTTGGCGGGAGAGGGAGACCCAGTACTTC.